The TCR beta chain under discussion was sequenced for a study of metastatic and nonmetastatic thyroid tumors. At least ten counts were recorded for this clone. TCRdb re-clonotyped the PCR reads through MiXCR. Here the sample spans around 53,000 clones, 17% being singletons. This CDR3 is 17 amino acids long. Germline-derived CDR1 and CDR2 are MDHEN and SYDVKM. V lost 2 bases and J 0 bases, leaving 14 bases between the germline ends. Each patient went into thyroid surgery without having received any treatment. The rearrangement uses TRBV28 and TRBJ1-5; D possibly corresponds to TRBD1 (6 bases). This receptor was identified in a female donor with papillary thyroid cancer or a benign thyroid nodule (not recorded which). Some clones in this sample may be carry-over from other donors' samples. Sequenced: blood. CDR3 coding DNA: TGTGCCAGCAGTTTACCCGGGGACACTTATAGCAATCAGCCCCAGCATTTT. Its protein is CASSLPGDTYSNQPQHF. The full variable domain, its missing parts supplied by reference TRBV28 and TRBJ1-5, is DVKVTQSSRYLVKRTGEKVFLECVQDMDHENMFWYRQDPGLGLRLIYFSYDVKMKEKGDIPEGYSVSREKKERFSLILESASTNQTSMYLCASSLPGDTYSNQPQHFGDGTRLSIL.